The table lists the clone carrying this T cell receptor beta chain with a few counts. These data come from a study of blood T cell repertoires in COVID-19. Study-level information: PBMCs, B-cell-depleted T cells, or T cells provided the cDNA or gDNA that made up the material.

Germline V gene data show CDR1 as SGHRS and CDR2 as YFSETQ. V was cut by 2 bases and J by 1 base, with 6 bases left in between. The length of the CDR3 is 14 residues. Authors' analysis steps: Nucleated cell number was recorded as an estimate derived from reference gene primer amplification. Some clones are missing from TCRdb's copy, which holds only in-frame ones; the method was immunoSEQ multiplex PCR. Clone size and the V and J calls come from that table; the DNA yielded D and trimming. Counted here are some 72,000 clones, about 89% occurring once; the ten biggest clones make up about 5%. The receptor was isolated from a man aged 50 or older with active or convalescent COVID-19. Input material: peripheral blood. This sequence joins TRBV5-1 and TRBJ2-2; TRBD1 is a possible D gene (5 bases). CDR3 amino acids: CASSFGQNTGELFF. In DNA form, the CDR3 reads TGCGCCAGCAGCTTTGGACAGAACACCGGGGAGCTGTTTTTT.